This T cell receptor beta chain originates from a study of T cell responses to AZD1222 COVID-19 vaccine. The assay was immunoSEQ multiplex PCR, and TCRdb's table has in-frame clones only and misses some. The sample has about 83,000 clones, approximately 87% seen once. The V end was cut by 1 base, the J end by 9 bases, with 13 bases between. The length of the CDR3 is 14 residues. Germline loops: CDR1 LGHNA, CDR2 YSLEER. Study-level findings and limits: It was only after the peak T cell response that any repertoires were sampled. Variant regions that are unmutated are reportedly the target of nearly half of spike-specific TCRs. After two AZD1222 doses, spike-specific TCR breadth and depth rose versus day 0.

Regarding this clone: Its antigen is still unknown.

The material was peripheral blood, obtained on day 0 of MenACWY control vaccination. This chain connects TRBV4-3 to TRBJ1-3, with D unresolved. The origin of this receptor is an adult in good health. The CDR3 DNA reads TGCGCCAGCAGCCAAGGGGATGGCAGCCCCACCATATATTTT. Its translation is CASSQGDGSPTIYF.